These T cell receptor beta chains were read from a single sample in a study of cytomegalovirus exposure and HLA in healthy donors. Measured with immunoSEQ multiplex PCR; TCRdb has only the in-frame clones, and not every one. The data contain over 50,000 clones, about three quarters of them singletons. Sample: PBMCs. The receptor set was obtained from a female donor in good health and CMV-seronegative. Each CDR3 is given with its conserved first and last residue. The order of the fields is J gene, clone size, V gene, CDR3 length, D gene, CDR3 protein, CDR3 DNA. A D gene is named only where the DNA matches it firmly. Not every row has a clone size; where given, it reads once, few, many or a size class.

J: TRBJ2-7; size: NA; V: TRBV2; length: 13; D: NA; CDR3: CASSPDTFYEQYF; DNA: TGTGCCAGCAGTCCGGACACTTTCTACGAGCAGTACTTC
J: TRBJ1-5; size: NA; V: TRBV23-1; length: 16; D: NA; CDR3: CASSQFVRGGNQPQHF; DNA: TGCGCCAGCAGTCAATTTGTTCGGGGAGGCAATCAGCCCCAGCATTTT
J: TRBJ2-7; size: NA; V: TRBV6-6; length: 14; D: TRBD1; CDR3: CASSTGTGSYEQYF; DNA: TGTGCCAGCAGTACCGGGACAGGGAGCTACGAGCAGTACTTC
J: TRBJ1-2; size: NA; V: TRBV15; length: 17; D: NA; CDR3: CATSRDSTGFLVNGYTF; DNA: TGTGCCACCAGCAGAGACTCGACAGGCTTCCTCGTAAATGGCTACACCTTC
J: TRBJ1-4; size: NA; V: TRBV9; length: 15; D: TRBD1; CDR3: CASSVGAGGHEKLFF; DNA: TGTGCCAGCAGCGTAGGGGCAGGGGGCCATGAAAAACTGTTTTTT
J: TRBJ2-2; size: once; V: TRBV5-1; length: 15; D: TRBD2; CDR3: CASMGNSGGTGELFF; DNA: TGCGCCAGCATGGGTAACAGCGGGGGCACCGGGGAGCTGTTTTTT
J: TRBJ1-2; size: NA; V: TRBV5-1; length: 15; D: NA; CDR3: CASSGSGGPEYGYTF; DNA: TGCGCCAGCAGCGGATCGGGCGGGCCGGAATATGGCTACACCTTC
J: TRBJ1-2; size: NA; V: TRBV9; length: 14; D: TRBD1; CDR3: CASSAPPRQGALAF; DNA: TGTGCCAGCAGCGCACCTCCGAGACAGGGGGCGCTTGCCTTC
J: TRBJ2-3; size: NA; V: TRBV18; length: 14; D: NA; CDR3: CASSPGVQGDTQYF; DNA: TGTGCCAGCTCACCAGGCGTCCAGGGAGATACGCAGTATTTT
J: TRBJ2-7; size: once; V: TRBV5-1; length: 13; D: NA; CDR3: CASSLAEGLEQYF; DNA: TGCGCCAGCAGCTTGGCGGAGGGGCTGGAGCAGTACTTC
J: TRBJ2-2; size: NA; V: TRBV5-4; length: 15; D: TRBD2; CDR3: CASSEGLANTGELFF; DNA: TGTGCCAGCAGCGAGGGACTAGCGAACACCGGGGAGCTGTTTTTT
J: TRBJ1-3; size: NA; V: TRBV5-6; length: 15; D: NA; CDR3: CASSSDSSSGNTIYF; DNA: TGTGCCAGCAGTTCAGACTCATCTTCTGGAAACACCATATATTTT
J: TRBJ1-1; size: NA; V: TRBV6-5; length: 14; D: TRBD1; CDR3: CASRRDRGYAEAFF; DNA: TGTGCCAGCAGACGGGACAGGGGGTACGCTGAAGCTTTCTTT
J: TRBJ2-3; size: NA; V: TRBV2; length: 15; D: TRBD2; CDR3: CASSEGLAVSDTQYF; DNA: TGTGCCAGCAGTGAAGGACTAGCGGTTTCAGATACGCAGTATTTT
J: TRBJ2-2; size: NA; V: TRBV6-1; length: 13; D: NA; CDR3: CASRPTVTGELFF; DNA: TGTGCCAGCAGACCGACAGTCACCGGGGAGCTGTTTTTT
J: TRBJ2-7; size: NA; V: TRBV6-5; length: 14; D: NA; CDR3: CASSYGSGWAPQYF; DNA: TGTGCCAGCAGTTACGGATCGGGATGGGCCCCGCAGTACTTC
J: TRBJ2-7; size: NA; V: TRBV6-5; length: 12; D: NA; CDR3: CASSSLASEQYF; DNA: TGTGCCAGCAGCTCTCTAGCGTCCGAGCAGTACTTC
J: TRBJ1-1; size: NA; V: TRBV4-3; length: 13; D: NA; CDR3: CASSQDFQRMAFF; DNA: TGCGCCAGCAGCCAAGATTTCCAGAGGATGGCTTTCTTT
J: TRBJ2-1; size: NA; V: TRBV6-4; length: 15; D: TRBD2; CDR3: CASSEAGLAANEQFF; DNA: TGTGCCAGCAGTGAGGCCGGACTAGCGGCAAATGAGCAGTTCTTC
J: TRBJ1-1; size: once; V: TRBV5-5; length: 15; D: TRBD1; CDR3: CASSLEGTGRTEAFF; DNA: TGTGCCAGCAGCTTGGAGGGGACAGGGAGGACTGAAGCTTTCTTT
J: TRBJ1-2; size: NA; V: TRBV6-6; length: 15; D: NA; CDR3: CASSYSRQVEYGYTF; DNA: TGTGCCAGCAGTTACTCGCGACAAGTCGAATATGGCTACACCTTC
J: TRBJ2-7; size: NA; V: TRBV7-9; length: 16; D: TRBD2; CDR3: CASSHSGGRSSYEQYF; DNA: TGTGCCAGCAGCCATTCGGGGGGGCGCAGCTCCTACGAGCAGTACTTC
J: TRBJ2-2; size: NA; V: TRBV10-3; length: 15; D: NA; CDR3: CATSLIPGRTGELFF; DNA: TGTGCCACGTCCCTTATCCCAGGGCGCACCGGGGAGCTGTTTTTT
J: TRBJ2-5; size: NA; V: TRBV10-2; length: 15; D: TRBD2; CDR3: CASTGGLLSEETQYF; DNA: TGCGCCAGCACCGGGGGACTACTTAGTGAAGAGACCCAGTACTTC
J: TRBJ2-2; size: NA; V: TRBV29-1; length: 14; D: TRBD1; CDR3: CSVVTQGARRELFF; DNA: TGCAGCGTTGTAACGCAGGGGGCTAGGCGGGAGCTGTTTTTT
J: TRBJ2-3; size: NA; V: TRBV28; length: 14; D: TRBD2; CDR3: CASSLAGATDTQYF; DNA: TGTGCCAGCAGTTTAGCGGGAGCCACAGATACGCAGTATTTT
J: TRBJ2-3; size: once; V: TRBV5-1; length: 17; D: TRBD2; CDR3: CASSLKTSGGTTDTQYF; DNA: TGCGCCAGCAGCTTGAAAACTAGCGGGGGGACCACAGATACGCAGTATTTT
J: TRBJ2-4; size: NA; V: TRBV11-3; length: 13; D: TRBD2; CDR3: CASSPAGGGIQYF; DNA: TGTGCCAGCAGCCCCGCGGGGGGAGGAATTCAGTACTTC
J: TRBJ2-5; size: NA; V: TRBV6-6; length: 13; D: NA; CDR3: CASSPRGQETQYF; DNA: TGTGCCAGCAGCCCCAGGGGACAAGAGACCCAGTACTTC
J: TRBJ2-2; size: NA; V: TRBV10-3; length: 17; D: TRBD2; CDR3: CAIRGLADSEGTGELFF; DNA: TGTGCCATCAGGGGACTAGCGGACTCGGAGGGGACCGGGGAGCTGTTTTTT
J: TRBJ2-7; size: NA; V: TRBV28; length: 16; D: TRBD1; CDR3: CASSLVGDSPIYEQYF; DNA: TGTGCCAGCAGTTTAGTAGGGGACAGCCCGATCTACGAGCAGTACTTC
J: TRBJ1-1; size: NA; V: TRBV11-1; length: 14; D: TRBD1; CDR3: CASSLVTGGTEAFF; DNA: TGTGCCAGCAGCTTAGTGACAGGGGGCACTGAAGCTTTCTTT
J: TRBJ2-3; size: NA; V: TRBV28; length: 17; D: TRBD2; CDR3: CASSLSQGLGGTDTQYF; DNA: TGTGCCAGCAGTTTATCCCAAGGACTGGGAGGGACGGATACGCAGTATTTT
J: TRBJ1-1; size: NA; V: TRBV28; length: 17; D: NA; CDR3: CASRTAMAQAYFSEAFF; DNA: TGTGCCAGCAGGACCGCGATGGCACAGGCGTATTTCTCTGAAGCTTTCTTT
J: TRBJ2-7; size: NA; V: TRBV10-3; length: 13; D: NA; CDR3: CATVGAELYEQYF; DNA: TGTGCCACCGTCGGAGCGGAGCTTTACGAGCAGTACTTC
J: TRBJ2-5; size: NA; V: TRBV7-2; length: 16; D: TRBD2; CDR3: CASSLVVAGVGETQYF; DNA: TGTGCCAGCAGCTTAGTAGTGGCGGGGGTGGGAGAGACCCAGTACTTC
J: TRBJ2-1; size: NA; V: TRBV5-5; length: 15; D: TRBD1; CDR3: CASSVRDSSYNGQFF; DNA: TGTGCCAGCAGCGTCCGGGACAGCTCCTACAATGGGCAGTTCTTC
J: TRBJ2-7; size: NA; V: TRBV4-3; length: 15; D: TRBD2; CDR3: CASSHGTSGKDEQYF; DNA: TGCGCCAGCAGCCACGGGACTAGCGGGAAAGACGAGCAGTACTTC
J: TRBJ2-6; size: few; V: TRBV12-5; length: 19; D: NA; CDR3: CASGEQQGLGSSGANVLTF; DNA: TGTGCTAGTGGCGAACAACAGGGTTTGGGGAGCTCTGGGGCCAACGTCCTGACTTTC
J: TRBJ1-4; size: NA; V: TRBV29-1; length: 11; D: NA; CDR3: CSALWGEKLFF; DNA: TGCAGCGCCCTCTGGGGCGAAAAACTGTTTTTT
J: TRBJ2-7; size: few; V: TRBV5-1; length: 15; D: NA; CDR3: CASSLDSGGIYEQYF; DNA: TGCGCCAGCAGCTTGGACTCCGGGGGAATCTACGAGCAGTACTTC
J: TRBJ1-5; size: NA; V: TRBV28; length: 16; D: NA; CDR3: CASSLPGGYSNQPQHF; DNA: TGTGCCAGCAGTTTACCGGGGGGTTATAGCAATCAGCCCCAGCATTTT
J: TRBJ1-1; size: once; V: TRBV2; length: 14; D: NA; CDR3: CASSPSGQNTEAFF; DNA: TGTGCCAGCAGTCCAAGTGGACAGAACACTGAAGCTTTCTTT
J: TRBJ2-2; size: NA; V: TRBV19; length: 14; D: NA; CDR3: CASRVLTATGELFF; DNA: TGTGCCAGCAGGGTGTTGACGGCCACCGGGGAGCTGTTTTTT
J: TRBJ2-7; size: once; V: TRBV30; length: 13; D: NA; CDR3: CAWSVIFGVSEYF; DNA: TGTGCCTGGAGTGTAATCTTCGGGGTTAGTGAGTACTTC
J: TRBJ2-6; size: NA; V: TRBV9; length: 17; D: NA; CDR3: CASSVFGGFSGANVLTF; DNA: TGTGCCAGCAGCGTTTTCGGAGGGTTTAGTGGGGCCAACGTCCTGACTTTC
J: TRBJ2-3; size: few; V: TRBV4-2; length: 15; D: TRBD1; CDR3: CASSQGDSSTDTQYF; DNA: TGTGCCAGCAGCCAAGGGGACAGTAGCACAGATACGCAGTATTTT
J: TRBJ2-3; size: NA; V: TRBV18; length: 15; D: TRBD1; CDR3: CASSPGQGLADTQYF; DNA: TGTGCCAGCTCACCGGGACAGGGGTTGGCAGATACGCAGTATTTT
J: TRBJ2-7; size: NA; V: TRBV2; length: 14; D: TRBD1; CDR3: CAGRAGQGLYEQYF; DNA: TGTGCCGGCAGGGCGGGACAGGGGCTCTACGAGCAGTACTTC
J: TRBJ2-5; size: NA; V: TRBV21-1; length: 16; D: NA; CDR3: CASSKVWQGKGETQYF; DNA: TGTGCCAGCAGCAAAGTTTGGCAGGGTAAGGGAGAGACCCAGTACTTC
J: TRBJ1-1; size: NA; V: TRBV29-1; length: 15; D: NA; CDR3: CSVVSGRGRNTEAFF; DNA: TGCAGCGTTGTTTCGGGGCGCGGGAGGAACACTGAAGCTTTCTTT
J: TRBJ2-7; size: NA; V: TRBV7-9; length: 14; D: TRBD1; CDR3: CASSSGGAVVEQYF; DNA: TGTGCCAGCAGCTCAGGGGGCGCGGTAGTCGAGCAGTACTTC
J: TRBJ2-3; size: NA; V: TRBV5-1; length: 16; D: NA; CDR3: CASSWGTSSSTDTQYF; DNA: TGCGCCAGCAGCTGGGGCACCAGCTCTAGCACAGATACGCAGTATTTT
J: TRBJ2-3; size: once; V: TRBV4-3; length: 16; D: NA; CDR3: CASSQDSGPSTDTQYF; DNA: TGCGCCAGCAGCCAAGACAGCGGGCCTAGCACAGATACGCAGTATTTT
J: TRBJ2-7; size: NA; V: TRBV5-6; length: 16; D: NA; CDR3: CASSLAGGVSSYEQYF; DNA: TGTGCCAGCAGCTTGGCTGGCGGAGTTAGCTCCTACGAGCAGTACTTC
J: TRBJ2-7; size: NA; V: TRBV4-3; length: 14; D: NA; CDR3: CASSSDRHFYEQYF; DNA: TGCGCCAGCAGTTCTGACAGACACTTCTACGAGCAGTACTTC
J: TRBJ1-1; size: NA; V: TRBV27; length: 17; D: TRBD1; CDR3: CASSSQKTGDSDTEAFF; DNA: TGTGCCAGCAGTTCCCAGAAGACAGGGGATAGCGACACTGAAGCTTTCTTT
J: TRBJ2-7; size: few; V: TRBV28; length: 14; D: NA; CDR3: CASSFRRGHGEQYF; DNA: TGTGCCAGCAGTTTTAGGAGGGGGCATGGCGAGCAGTACTTC
J: TRBJ1-5; size: NA; V: TRBV19; length: 13; D: NA; CDR3: CASRVQVNQPQHF; DNA: TGTGCCAGTAGGGTACAGGTGAATCAGCCCCAGCATTTT